The 9 T cell receptor beta chains presented below share a single source sample, sequenced in a study of monozygotic twins with inflammatory bowel disease. TCRdb re-called the 5' RACE reads and gives one entry per CDR3 protein, without DNA. This table lists some 300,000 distinct CDR3 sequences. The sequenced sample was blood. The receptors here all came from a human donor with ulcerative colitis or Crohn's disease, or a healthy co-twin of an affected twin (not recorded which).

The rearrangement joins TRBV4-1 to TRBJ2-5; no DNA is available, so the TRBD1 call from TCRdb remains unchecked. Germline CDR1 and CDR2: MGHRA and YSYEKL. This CDR3 spans 15 amino acids. CDR3 sequence: CASSRAGTGKETQYF.

This rearrangement joins TRBV30 to TRBJ2-1. CDR3 length equals 11 residues. The germline gives CDR1 GTSNPN, CDR2 SVGIG (reference sequence). CDR3 amino acids: CAWSVQGEQFF.

This chain links TRBV27 with TRBJ1-4. CDR3 length: 15 amino acids. Germline CDR1 reads MNHEY; CDR2 reads SMNVEV (reference sequence). The CDR3 sequence: CASRNAGVTNEKLFF.

This chain joins TRBV12-3 or TRBV12-4 and TRBJ1-3. The CDR3 is 13 residues long. CDR3 amino acids: CASTFNSGNTIYF.

The rearrangement uses TRBV10-2 and TRBJ1-4; TCRdb outputs TRBD1, but without DNA this stays unchecked. The V gene's germline CDR1 is WSHSY and CDR2 SAAADI. The CDR3 has 15 amino acids. The CDR3 is CASSATGSANEKLFF.

The chain is built from TRBV3-1 and TRBJ1-2; TCRdb calls TRBD1, which cannot be checked without DNA. The length of the CDR3 is 15 residues. The V gene's germline CDR1 is LGHDT and CDR2 YNNKEL (reference sequence). CDR3 region: CASSPRTGGSYGYTF.

This chain joins TRBV6-1 and TRBJ1-5; with no DNA, the TCRdb D assignment of TRBD1 cannot be verified. The CDR3 spans 14 residues. Germline CDR1 reads MNHNS; CDR2 reads SASEGT. CDR3 region: CASRPGEINQPQHF.

This sequence joins TRBV5-5 and TRBJ2-5; as DNA is missing, the TRBD1 call by TCRdb cannot be tested. CDR1 is SGHKS, CDR2 YYEKEE, per germline (reference sequence). This CDR3 spans 14 amino acids. CDR3 region: CASSLELGAETQYF.

The J gene is TRBJ2-7, the V gene TRBV5-4. Germline assignment: CDR1 SGHNT and CDR2 YYREEE (reference sequence). The CDR3 length is 14 residues. CDR3 loop: CASSRPSGDYEQYF.